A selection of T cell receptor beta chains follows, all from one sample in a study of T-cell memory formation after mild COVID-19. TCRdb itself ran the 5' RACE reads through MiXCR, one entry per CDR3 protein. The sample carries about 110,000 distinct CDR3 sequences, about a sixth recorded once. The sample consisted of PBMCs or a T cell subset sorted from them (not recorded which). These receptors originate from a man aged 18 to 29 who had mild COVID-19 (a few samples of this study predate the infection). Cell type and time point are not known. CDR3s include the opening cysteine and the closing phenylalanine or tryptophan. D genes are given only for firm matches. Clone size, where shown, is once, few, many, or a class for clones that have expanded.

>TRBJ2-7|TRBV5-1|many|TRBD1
CASSLQGSYEQYF
TGCGCCAGCAGCTTACAGGGGTCCTACGAGCAGTACTTC
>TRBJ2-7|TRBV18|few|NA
CASSPAGDSYEQYF
TGTGCCAGCTCACCAGCAGGGGATTCCTACGAGCAGTACTTC
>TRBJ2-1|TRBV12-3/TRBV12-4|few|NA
CASSLVGYEQFF
TGTGCCAGCAGTTTGGTAGGTTACGAGCAGTTCTTC
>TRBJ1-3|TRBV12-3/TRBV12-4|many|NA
CASGSSGNTIYF
TGTGCCAGCGGCAGCTCTGGAAACACCATATATTTT
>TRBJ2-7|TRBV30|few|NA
CAWSVQGNEQYF
TGTGCCTGGAGCGTACAGGGTAACGAGCAGTACTTC
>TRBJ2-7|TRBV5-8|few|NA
CASSGAGDDYEQYF
TGTGCCAGCAGCGGGGCCGGGGACGACTACGAGCAGTACTTC
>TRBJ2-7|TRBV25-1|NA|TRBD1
CASSDQGATYEQYF
TGTGCCAGCAGCGATCAGGGGGCTACCTACGAGCAGTACTTC
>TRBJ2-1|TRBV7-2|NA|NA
CASSFKRNEQFF
TGTGCCAGCAGCTTTAAACGGAATGAGCAGTTCTTC
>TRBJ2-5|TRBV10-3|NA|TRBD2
CAIRAQGGQETQYF
TGTGCCATCAGGGCCCAGGGAGGGCAAGAGACCCAGTACTTC
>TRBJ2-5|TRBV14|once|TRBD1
CASSRGQKETQYF
TGTGCCAGCAGCCGGGGACAGAAAGAGACCCAGTACTTC
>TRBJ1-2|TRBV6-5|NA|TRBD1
CASRPPGQGATGYGYTF
TGTGCCAGCAGACCGCCGGGACAGGGGGCCACGGGCTATGGCTACACCTTC
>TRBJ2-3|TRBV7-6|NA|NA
CASSKGGGRGTDTQYF
TGTGCCAGCAGCAAAGGGGGCGGGAGAGGCACAGATACGCAGTATTTT
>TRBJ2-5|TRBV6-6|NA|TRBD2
CASSYIAGARETQYF
TGTGCCAGCAGTTATATAGCGGGGGCCCGGGAGACCCAGTACTTC
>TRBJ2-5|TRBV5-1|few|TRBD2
CASSWTGGPAETQYF
TGCGCCAGCTCGTGGACGGGGGGGCCAGCAGAGACCCAGTACTTC
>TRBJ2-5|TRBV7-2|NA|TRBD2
CASSSPAGVGETQYF
TGTGCCAGCAGCTCCCCCGCGGGGGTTGGAGAGACCCAGTACTTC
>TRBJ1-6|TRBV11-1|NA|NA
CASSLVEGESPLHF
TGTGCCAGCAGCTTAGTGGAAGGGGAGTCACCCCTCCACTTT
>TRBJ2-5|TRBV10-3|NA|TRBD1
CAISESHRGQETQYF
TGTGCCATCAGTGAGTCGCACAGGGGACAAGAGACCCAGTACTTC
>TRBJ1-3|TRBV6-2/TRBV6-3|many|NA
CASRSSGNTIYF
TGTGCCAGCAGGAGCTCTGGAAACACCATATATTTT
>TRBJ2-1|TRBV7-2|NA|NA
CASSLEAENEQFF
TGTGCCAGCAGCTTAGAGGCGGAAAATGAGCAGTTCTTC
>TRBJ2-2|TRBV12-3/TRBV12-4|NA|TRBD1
CASSPRDSYTGELFF
TGTGCCAGCAGTCCACGGGACAGCTACACCGGGGAGCTGTTTTTT
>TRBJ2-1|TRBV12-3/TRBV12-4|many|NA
CASSFYRTRDNEQFF
TGTGCCAGCAGTTTTTATCGCACCCGGGACAATGAGCAGTTCTTC
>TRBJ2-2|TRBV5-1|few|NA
CASSPRPNTGELFF
TGCGCCAGCAGTCCCAGACCGAACACCGGGGAGCTGTTTTTT
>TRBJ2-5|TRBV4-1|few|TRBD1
CASSTGVLETQYF
TGCGCCAGCAGTACAGGGGTTTTGGAGACCCAGTACTTC
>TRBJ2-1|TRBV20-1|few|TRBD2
CSARARGSGGYNEQFF
TGCAGTGCTAGAGCCCGGGGTAGCGGGGGTTACAATGAGCAGTTCTTC
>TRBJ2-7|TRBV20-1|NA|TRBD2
CSATLAGPYEQYF
TGCAGTGCAACTTTAGCGGGGCCTTACGAGCAGTACTTC
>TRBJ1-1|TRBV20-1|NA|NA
CSARGLWALQGRTEAFF
TGCAGTGCTAGAGGTTTGTGGGCCCTGCAAGGCAGGACTGAAGCTTTCTTT
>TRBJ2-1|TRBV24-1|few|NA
CATPHGRGPYNEQFF
TGTGCCACGCCCCACGGACGGGGTCCCTACAATGAGCAGTTCTTC
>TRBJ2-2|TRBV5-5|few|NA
CASSLAAQNTGELFF
TGTGCCAGCAGCTTGGCCGCCCAGAACACCGGGGAGCTGTTTTTT
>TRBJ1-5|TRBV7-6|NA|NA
CASSFEMGAQPQHF
TGTGCCAGCAGCTTCGAGATGGGAGCCCAGCCCCAGCATTTT
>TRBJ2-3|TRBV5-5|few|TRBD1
CASRSTGGSDTQYF
TGTGCCAGCAGATCGACAGGGGGCTCAGATACGCAGTATTTT
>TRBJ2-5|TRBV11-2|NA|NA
CASSLGNTGNQETQYF
TGTGCCAGCAGCTTAGGCAATACGGGGAACCAAGAGACCCAGTACTTC
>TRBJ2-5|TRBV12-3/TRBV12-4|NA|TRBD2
CASSLAGREGGTQYF
TGTGCCAGCAGTTTAGCGGGGAGGGAAGGCGGGACCCAGTACTTC
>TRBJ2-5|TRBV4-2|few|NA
CASSQDPEFPETQYF
TGTGCCAGCAGCCAAGATCCGGAATTCCCCGAGACCCAGTACTTC
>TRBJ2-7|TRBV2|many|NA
CASSRSRQAGWLEQYF
TGTGCCAGCAGTAGATCCCGCCAGGCCGGGTGGTTGGAGCAGTACTTC
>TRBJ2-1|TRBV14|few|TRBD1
CASSNHLGRTGNEQFF
TGTGCCAGCAGCAATCACCTCGGCAGGACAGGGAATGAGCAGTTCTTC
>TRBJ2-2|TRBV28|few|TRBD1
CAIQGVNTGELFF
TGTGCCATTCAGGGGGTCAACACCGGGGAGCTGTTTTTT
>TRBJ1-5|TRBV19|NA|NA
CASSTLGPNQPQHF
TGTGCCAGTAGTACCCTCGGGCCCAATCAGCCCCAGCATTTT
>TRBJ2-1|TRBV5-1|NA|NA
CASRTNNEQFF
TGCGCCAGCAGGACGAACAATGAGCAGTTCTTC
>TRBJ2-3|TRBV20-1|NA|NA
CSATRQSTDTQYF
TGCAGTGCCACCCGACAGTCCACAGATACGCAGTATTTT
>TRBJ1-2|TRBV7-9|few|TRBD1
CASSLVQGGGYGYTF
TGTGCCAGCAGCTTAGTCCAGGGGGGCGGCTATGGCTACACCTTC
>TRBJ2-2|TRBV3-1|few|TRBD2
CASSQDRGVDTGELFF
TGTGCCAGCAGCCAAGATCGGGGGGTGGACACCGGGGAGCTGTTTTTT
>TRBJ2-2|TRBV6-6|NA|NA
CASTIATGELFF
TGTGCCAGCACCATAGCCACCGGGGAGCTGTTTTTT
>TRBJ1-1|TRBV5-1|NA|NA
CASSPGARSEAFF
TGCGCCAGCAGCCCTGGGGCCCGGAGTGAAGCTTTCTTT
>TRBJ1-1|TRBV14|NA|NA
CASNRDPSLGAFF
TGTGCCAGCAACCGAGACCCCTCCCTTGGAGCTTTCTTT
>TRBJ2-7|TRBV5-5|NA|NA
CASSQQGQYSYEQYF
TGTGCCAGCAGCCAACAAGGACAGTACTCCTACGAGCAGTACTTC
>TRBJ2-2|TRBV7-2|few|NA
CASRRDTGELFF
TGTGCCAGCAGACGAGACACCGGGGAGCTGTTTTTT
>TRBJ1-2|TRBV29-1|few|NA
CSALKDDYGYTF
TGCAGCGCCTTGAAAGACGACTATGGCTACACCTTC
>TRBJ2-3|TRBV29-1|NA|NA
CSVDDSRQETTDTQYF
TGCAGCGTTGACGACTCGAGACAGGAGACCACAGATACGCAGTATTTT
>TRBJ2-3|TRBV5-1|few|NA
CASSTGGTTSTDTQYF
TGCGCCAGCAGCACAGGCGGGACAACTAGCACAGATACGCAGTATTTT
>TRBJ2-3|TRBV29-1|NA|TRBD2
CSVGGGGADTQYF
TGCAGCGTTGGGGGCGGGGGGGCAGATACGCAGTATTTT
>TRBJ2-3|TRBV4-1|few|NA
CASSHTRLATDTQYF
TGCGCCAGCAGCCACACAAGGCTAGCGACAGATACGCAGTATTTT
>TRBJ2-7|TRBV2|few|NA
CASSAGPWGSYEQYF
TGTGCCAGCAGCGCGGGACCGTGGGGTTCCTACGAGCAGTACTTC
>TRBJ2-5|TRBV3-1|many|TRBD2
CASSPTSGQETQYF
TGTGCCAGCAGCCCTACTAGCGGACAAGAGACCCAGTACTTC
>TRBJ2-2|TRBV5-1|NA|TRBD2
CASSLAVIAGLFGELFF
TGCGCCAGCAGCTTGGCCGTAATAGCGGGGTTGTTCGGGGAGCTGTTTTTT